A single sample is the source of the 16 T cell receptor beta chains below, sequenced in a study of beta chain features in type 1 diabetes. The antigens for these receptors are not known. Investigators reverse transcribed all isolated RNA, so they sequenced expressed TCRB transcripts. Generated by immunoSEQ multiplex PCR, the TCRdb table keeps only in-frame clones and is missing some. Here the sample spans about 160,000 clones, around 8.3% being singletons. The study, taken as a whole, reports: Across all four CD4+ subsets, people with type 1 diabetes showed modestly shorter TCRB CDR3s.

The sequenced sample consisted of central memory CD4+ T cells from blood. These receptors were obtained from a woman aged 18-29 years with type 1 diabetes.

This clone appeared a few times. The chain recombines TRBV6-5 with TRBJ2-7; D perhaps matches TRBD2 (5 bases). The V gene's germline CDR1 is MNHEY and CDR2 SVGAGI. The CDR3 loop spans 14 amino acids. Trimming removed 6 bases at V and 3 bases at J, with 15 bases between. The CDR3 sequence is CASRTGVGIYEQYF. CDR3 DNA: TGTGCCAGCAGGACCGGGGTGGGGATCTACGAGCAGTACTTC.

This clone showed up just a few times. The chain combines TRBV2 with TRBJ2-3; D gene uncertain. Trimming left V 4 bases short and J 1 base short, with 6 bases between. The germline gives CDR1 SNHLY, CDR2 FYNNEI. This CDR3 is 13 amino acids long. The CDR3 coding sequence is TGTGCCAGCAGTGTAGAGGGCACAGATACGCAGTATTTT. Amino acids: CASSVEGTDTQYF. The full variable domain, in which reference TRBV2 and TRBJ2-3 provide the parts outside the CDR3, is EPEVTQTPSHQVTQMGQEVILRCVPISNHLYFYWYRQILGQKVEFLVSFYNNEISEKSEIFDDQFSVERPDGSNFTLKIRSTKLEDSAMYFCASSVEGTDTQYFGPGTRLTVL.

The table lists this clone with a few counts. This chain joins TRBV7-9 and TRBJ1-1; D call uncertain. The germline CDR1 and CDR2 sequences are SEHNR and FQNEAQ (reference sequence). The CDR3 is 13 amino acids. Trimming shortened V by 5 bases and J by 3 bases, and 10 bases separated the two germline ends. The CDR3 spells CASSVVVYTEAFF. The CDR3 DNA sequence: TGTGCCAGCAGCGTCGTAGTGTACACTGAAGCTTTCTTT. The complete variable domain, with remaining parts taken from reference TRBV7-9 and TRBJ1-1, reads DTGVSQNPRHKITKRGQNVTFRCDPISEHNRLYWYRQTLGQGPEFLTYFQNEAQLEKSRLLSDRFSAERPKGSFSTLEIQRTEQGDSAMYLCASSVVVYTEAFFGQGTRLTVV.

The genes are TRBV5-1 and TRBJ2-5; 7 nucleotides match TRBD2. The CDR3 sequence is 18 residues long. Germline CDR1 is SGHRS and CDR2 is YFSETQ. The V segment lost 0 bases and the J segment 1 base; nucleotides outside the gene matches: 12. The CDR3 loop is CASSLVALGRGSQETQYF. For the CDR3, the DNA is TGCGCCAGCAGCTTGGTTGCCTTAGGGCGGGGGTCCCAAGAGACCCAGTACTTC.

The table lists this clone with a few counts. This chain links TRBV5-1 with TRBJ2-7, with D possibly TRBD1 on 6 matching bases. Per germline, CDR1 SGHRS and CDR2 YFSETQ. This CDR3 spans 13 amino acids. V lost 4 bases, J lost 1 base, and 9 bases lay in between. The DNA of the CDR3 is TGCGCCAGCAGCACCGGACAGTCCTACGAGCAGTACTTC. Translation: CASSTGQSYEQYF.

This clone was seen more than once but under ten times. The V gene is TRBV10-3, the J gene TRBJ2-3; 8 bases fit TRBD2. The CDR3 covers 15 residues. The germline V gene encodes CDR1 ENHRY and CDR2 SYGVKD. Trimming removed 10 bases from V and 6 bases from J; junction bases left unmatched: 15. The CDR3 nucleotides read TGTGCCACCTCTGGAGGGGGACTAGTAGCTGATACGCAGTATTTT. Translation: CATSGGGLVADTQYF.

This clone has a handful of counts. The chain carries TRBV4-3 and TRBJ2-7; no clear D. The V gene lost 1 base and the J gene lost 3 bases, with 10 bases spanning the gap. From germline, CDR1 is LGHNA and CDR2 YSLEER. This CDR3 contains 14 residues. CDR3: CASSQGYSNYEQYF. The CDR3 nucleotides read TGCGCCAGCAGCCAAGGTTACTCTAACTACGAGCAGTACTTC.

V is TRBV29-1 and J is TRBJ2-3; D perhaps matches TRBD2 (6 bases). Trimming removed 4 bases at V and 3 bases at J, with 11 bases between. The CDR3 is 13 residues long. Germline CDR1 is SQVTM and CDR2 is ANQGSEA. The CDR3, as DNA: TGCAGCGTTGCGCGTGCGGGGACAGATACGCAGTATTTT. Its translation: CSVARAGTDTQYF.

The table lists this clone with a few counts. V gene TRBV7-8 combines with J gene TRBJ2-5; D might be TRBD2 (6 bases). CDR1 is SGHVS, CDR2 FQNEAQ, per germline. The CDR3 has 13 residues. Trimming shortened V by 5 bases and J by 2 bases, and 9 bases separated the two germline ends. This CDR3 is CASSRSGQETQYF. CDR3 DNA sequence: TGTGCCAGCAGCCGTAGCGGACAAGAGACCCAGTACTTC.

In this sample, this clone turned up a few times. The chain joins TRBV7-2 to TRBJ2-1, with TRBD2 identical over 8 bases. In germline, CDR1 is SGHTA, CDR2 FQGNSA. V was clipped by 5 bases and J by 8 bases; unmatched bases: 14. The CDR3 spans 16 residues. This CDR3 reads CASSPWGGSGIHEQFF. The CDR3 DNA reads TGTGCCAGCAGCCCCTGGGGAGGTAGCGGGATCCATGAGCAGTTCTTC.

The rearrangement links TRBV6-1 to TRBJ2-5; D not certain. The CDR3 covers 12 residues. From germline, CDR1 is MNHNS and CDR2 SASEGT. Between the trimmed V and J ends, which lost 5 bases and 1 base, there was a span of 5 bases. The chain's CDR3 is CASSWSQETQYF. The CDR3 DNA is TGTGCCAGCAGTTGGAGCCAAGAGACCCAGTACTTC.

This chain connects TRBV5-4 to TRBJ2-3; 8 positions agree with TRBD1. The CDR3 has 16 amino acids. V trimming: 4 bases; J trimming: 2 bases; junction bases outside the gene matches: 9. CDR1 and CDR2 (germline): SGHNT, YYREEE (reference sequence). CDR3 sequence (DNA): TGTGCCAGCAGCCCGGACGGCAGGGGGCTCACAGATACGCAGTATTTT. This sequence encodes CASSPDGRGLTDTQYF.

This clone came up a few times. The rearrangement joins TRBV7-3 to TRBJ2-2; a weak D match, TRBD2 (5 bases). V gave up 6 bases and J gave up 4 bases, with 12 bases separating them. CDR1 is SGHTA and CDR2 is FQGTGA in the germline V gene. This CDR3 region has 14 residues. As DNA, the CDR3 is TGTGCCAGCAGTCCTGGACTTCCCACCGGGGAGCTGTTTTTT. Protein product: CASSPGLPTGELFF.

This clone was seen a handful of times. The chain has TRBV18 and TRBJ2-7; D gene uncertain. V was pared by 6 bases and J by 0 bases, with 9 bases between. This CDR3 contains 13 residues. Germline-derived CDR1 and CDR2 are KGHSH and LQKENI. CDR3 bases: TGTGCCAGCTCGCTCATGAGCTCCTACGAGCAGTACTTC. It yields the protein CASSLMSSYEQYF.

This chain's CDR3 is CASCTGASGKSGELFF. CDR3 in DNA: TGTGCCAGCTGCACAGGGGCTAGCGGGAAGAGCGGGGAGCTGTTTTTT. The J gene is TRBJ2-2, the V gene TRBV28, with 9 nucleotides matching TRBD2. The CDR3 spans 16 residues. Germline V CDR1 and CDR2: MDHEN, SYDVKM. J lost 7 bases, V lost 8 bases, and 14 bases had no gene match.

CDR3 sequence reads: CASSQGTGKETQYF. Written as DNA, the CDR3 is TGCGCCAGCAGCCAAGGGACAGGGAAAGAGACCCAGTACTTC. The chain carries TRBV4-3 and TRBJ2-5, with 8 bases aligning to TRBD1. Trimming at V came to 1 base and at J to 3 bases, leaving 1 base not matched to a gene. Germline V CDR1 and CDR2: LGHNA, YSLEER. The CDR3 totals 14 residues.